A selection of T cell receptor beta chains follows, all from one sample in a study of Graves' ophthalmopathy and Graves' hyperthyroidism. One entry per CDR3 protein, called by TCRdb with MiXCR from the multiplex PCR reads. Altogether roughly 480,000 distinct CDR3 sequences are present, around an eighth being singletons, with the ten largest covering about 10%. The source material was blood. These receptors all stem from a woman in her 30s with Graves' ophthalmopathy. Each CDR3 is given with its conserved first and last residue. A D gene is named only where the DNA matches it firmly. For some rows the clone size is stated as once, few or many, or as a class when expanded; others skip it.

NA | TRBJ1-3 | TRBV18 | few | CASSPPGSPGNTIYF | TGTGCCAGCTCACCACCCGGGAGCCCTGGAAACACCATATATTTT
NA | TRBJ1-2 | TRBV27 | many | CASSLSMAGRVDGYTF | TGTGCCAGCAGTTTATCGATGGCGGGCAGGGTTGATGGCTACACCTTC
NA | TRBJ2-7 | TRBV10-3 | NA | CAISESEGSGGEQYF | TGTGCCATCAGTGAGTCTGAGGGTTCCGGGGGCGAGCAGTACTTC
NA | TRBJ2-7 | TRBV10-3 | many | CAVRDSDPPYEQYF | TGTGCCGTCCGGGACTCTGATCCCCCCTACGAGCAGTACTTC
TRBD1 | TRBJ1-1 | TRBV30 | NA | CAWSSGTANTEAFF | TGTGCCTGGAGTTCGGGGACAGCGAACACTGAAGCTTTCTTT
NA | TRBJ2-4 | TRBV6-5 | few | CASSYSEGTKNIKYF | TGTGCCAGCAGTTACTCGGAGGGGACCAAAAACATTAAGTACTTC
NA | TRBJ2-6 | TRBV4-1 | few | CASSPLTGRVSGANVLTF | TGCGCCAGCAGCCCTTTGACAGGGAGGGTGTCAGGGGCCAACGTCCTGACTTTC
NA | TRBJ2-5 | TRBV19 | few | CASSTPLGETQYF | TGTGCCAGTAGCACACCCTTAGGAGAGACCCAGTACTTC
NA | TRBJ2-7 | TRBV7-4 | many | CASSFPSEMPPYEQYF | TGTGCCAGCAGCTTCCCTAGTGAAATGCCGCCCTACGAGCAGTACTTC
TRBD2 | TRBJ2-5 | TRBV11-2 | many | CASSLLGGASGRQETQYF | TGTGCCAGCAGCCTCCTGGGTGGGGCTAGCGGGAGACAAGAGACCCAGTACTTC
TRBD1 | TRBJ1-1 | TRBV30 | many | CAWSVNRDSEAFF | TGTGCCTGGAGTGTAAATCGGGACAGTGAAGCTTTCTTT
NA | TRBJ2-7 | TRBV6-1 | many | CASLGFAYEQYF | TGTGCCAGCCTTGGCTTTGCCTACGAGCAGTACTTC
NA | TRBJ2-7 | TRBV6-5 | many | CASSYGAETLSSYEQYF | TGTGCCAGCAGTTACGGGGCGGAGACATTGAGCTCCTACGAGCAGTACTTC
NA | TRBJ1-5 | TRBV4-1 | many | CASSQAGDGNQPQHF | TGCGCCAGCAGCCAGGCAGGGGACGGCAATCAGCCCCAGCATTTT
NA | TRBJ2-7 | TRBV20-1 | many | CSASNRRYEQYF | TGCAGTGCTAGTAACAGGAGGTACGAGCAGTACTTC
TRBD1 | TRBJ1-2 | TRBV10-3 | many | CAIKDRGYGYTF | TGTGCCATCAAGGACAGGGGCTATGGCTACACCTTC
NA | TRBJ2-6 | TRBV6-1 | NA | CASSEAEPAGANVLTF | TGTGCCAGCAGTGAAGCTGAGCCGGCTGGGGCCAACGTCCTGACTTTC
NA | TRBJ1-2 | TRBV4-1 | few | CASSQPIRRNYGYTF | TGCGCCAGCAGCCAACCTATCCGACGGAACTATGGCTACACCTTC
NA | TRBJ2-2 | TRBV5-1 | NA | CASSLAGTRNTGELFF | TGCGCCAGCAGCTTGGCAGGGACACGTAACACCGGGGAGCTGTTTTTT
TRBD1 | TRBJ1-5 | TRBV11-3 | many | CASSLGQGANLQPQHF | TGTGCCAGCAGCCTAGGACAGGGGGCAAATTTACAGCCCCAGCATTTT
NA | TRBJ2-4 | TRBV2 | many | CATGKEAKNIQYF | TGTGCCACTGGGAAGGAAGCCAAAAACATTCAGTACTTC
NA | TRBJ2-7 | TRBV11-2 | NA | CASSRTGTDNEQYF | TGTGCCAGCAGCCGAACCGGGACGGACAACGAGCAGTACTTC
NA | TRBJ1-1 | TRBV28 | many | CASGAGYMNTEAFF | TGTGCCAGCGGCGCAGGGTACATGAACACTGAAGCTTTCTTT
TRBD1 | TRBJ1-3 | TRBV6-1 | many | CASSRYRGRLGNTIYF | TGTGCCAGCAGTCGATACAGGGGGCGTCTAGGAAACACCATATATTTT
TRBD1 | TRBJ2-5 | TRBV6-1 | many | CAIRDRVQEAQYF | TGTGCCATACGGGACAGGGTGCAAGAGGCCCAGTACTTC
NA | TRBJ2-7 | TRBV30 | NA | CAWSVAVGSSYDQYF | TGTGCCTGGAGTGTAGCAGTGGGAAGCTCCTACGATCAGTACTTC